The 21 T cell receptor beta chains below were found in one sample sequenced in a study of blood T cell repertoires in COVID-19. Some clones are missing from TCRdb's copy, which holds only in-frame ones; the method was immunoSEQ multiplex PCR. The sample has 110,000 to 150,000 clones, over 70% seen once. Input material: peripheral blood. The receptors were sampled from a woman aged 45-59 years with acute or convalescent COVID-19.

The chain is built from TRBV19 and TRBJ2-7; 14 bases match TRBD2. The CDR3 sequence is 19 residues long. Germline loops: CDR1 LNHDA, CDR2 SQIVND (reference sequence). With 2 bases clipped from V and 6 bases from J, the junction kept 15 bases outside the gene matches. CDR3 in DNA: TGTGCCAGTAGTATACAACCAAGGGGGACTAGCGGGAGAAGGGGCGAGCAGTACTTC. Its protein is CASSIQPRGTSGRRGEQYF.

There are a few counts of this clone. This chain connects TRBV9 to TRBJ2-7, with 10 bases fitting TRBD2. The J segment lost 0 bases and the V segment lost 4 bases, leaving 7 bases of the junction unmatched. The CDR3 contains 16 residues. CDR1 is SGDLS and CDR2 is YYNGEE in the germline V gene. The CDR3 sequence is CASSKGASGSSYEQYF. The CDR3 region has the DNA TGTGCCAGCAGCAAAGGGGCTAGCGGGAGCTCCTACGAGCAGTACTTC.

The chain uses TRBV5-8 and TRBJ1-5; a possible D gene is TRBD1 (6 bases). Between the trimmed V and J ends, which lost 1 base and 2 bases, there was a span of 10 bases. Looked up from germline, CDR1 is SGHTS and CDR2 is YDEGEE. The length of the CDR3 is 15 residues. CDR3 bases: TGTGCCAGCAGCTTGTGGAGGACAGGCAATCAGCCCCAGCATTTT. Translated: CASSLWRTGNQPQHF.

There are a few counts of this clone. The chain links TRBV7-9 to TRBJ2-7, with TRBD2 as a possible D gene (5 bases). The CDR3 length is 15 residues. V lost 1 base, J lost 2 bases, and 12 bases lay in between. Germline V gives CDR1 SEHNR, CDR2 FQNEAQ (reference sequence). The CDR3 DNA sequence: TGTGCCAGCAGCTTAGATGGACTCCCAGCCTACGAGCAGTACTTC. Its translation: CASSLDGLPAYEQYF.

J is TRBJ1-2 and V is TRBV7-6; 12 nucleotides agree with TRBD1. Germline CDR1 is SGHVS and CDR2 is FNYEAQ. There are 16 residues in the CDR3. The ends lost 2 bases at V and 3 bases at J; junction bases unmatched: 4. The CDR3 DNA reads TGTGCCAGCAGCTTAACCGGGACAGGGGGCGACTATGGCTACACCTTC. It translates to CASSLTGTGGDYGYTF. The complete variable domain, with remaining parts taken from reference TRBV7-6 and TRBJ1-2, reads GAGVSQSPRYKVTKRGQDVALRCDPISGHVSLYWYRQALGQGPEFLTYFNYEAQQDKSGLPNDRFSAERPEGSISTLTIQRTEQRDSAMYRCASSLTGTGGDYGYTFGSGTRLTVV.

V gene TRBV28 combines with J gene TRBJ1-4; TRBD1 matches 7 bases. From germline, CDR1 is MDHEN and CDR2 SYDVKM. J was trimmed by 8 bases and V by 2 bases; bases with no gene match: 11. CDR3 length equals 16 residues. The CDR3 loop reads CASSLRPGQVDEKLFF. The CDR3 DNA reads as TGTGCCAGCAGTTTACGTCCCGGACAGGTAGACGAAAAACTGTTTTTT.

This chain uses TRBV7-6 with TRBJ1-1; possibly TRBD1 for D (6 bases). Germline CDR1 and CDR2: SGHVS and FNYEAQ. V lost 2 bases to trimming and J lost 1 base, with 14 bases between them. CDR3 length equals 16 residues. The CDR3 here is CASSLPTGSRNTEAFF. In DNA, the CDR3 is TGTGCCAGCAGCTTACCTACAGGGAGTCGGAACACTGAAGCTTTCTTT.

Notes on this clone: Other DNA sequences of this sample code for an identical CDR3. The CDR3 protein is CASSPAGGYEQYF. The DNA of the CDR3 is TGTGCCAGCTCACCCGCGGGCGGCTACGAGCAGTACTTC. This sequence joins TRBV18 and TRBJ2-7; D perhaps matches TRBD2 (5 bases). This CDR3 region has 13 residues. The germline gives CDR1 KGHSH, CDR2 LQKENI. Trimming pared 3 bases from V and 3 bases from J, leaving 9 bases between.

This clone was seen only once. This chain joins TRBV5-1 and TRBJ1-2, with D maybe TRBD1 (5 bases). Trimming cost V 5 bases and J 7 bases, with 24 bases left between them. Germline V gives CDR1 SGHRS, CDR2 YFSETQ. CDR3 size: 16 residues. The CDR3 here is CASSPLPGTPPGGYTF. The CDR3 DNA reads TGCGCCAGCAGTCCACTACCCGGGACTCCGCCTGGTGGCTACACCTTC.

The V call is TRBV27, the J call TRBJ1-2, with 8 positions matching TRBD1. The CDR3 is 13 amino acids. After removal of 5 bases from V and 8 bases from J, the junction contained 7 bases not matched to a gene. Germline lookup yields CDR1 MNHEY and CDR2 SMNVEV (reference sequence). CDR3 coding DNA: TGTGCCAGCAGTCCCGGGACAGGTGACGGCTACACCTTC. The encoded protein is CASSPGTGDGYTF.

The J gene is TRBJ2-2, the V gene TRBV18; 10 nucleotides match TRBD2. Germline V gene data show CDR1 as KGHSH and CDR2 as LQKENI. The CDR3 totals 17 residues. J lost 4 bases, V lost 0 bases, and 5 bases had no gene match. The CDR3: CASSPPGTSGVTGELFF. The DNA for the CDR3 is TGTGCCAGCTCACCACCGGGCACTAGCGGGGTCACCGGGGAGCTGTTTTTT.

The chain uses TRBV5-1 and TRBJ1-6; D unclear. CDR1 is SGHRS and CDR2 is YFSETQ in the germline V gene. This CDR3 spans 14 amino acids. V was trimmed by 5 bases and J by 0 bases, leaving 6 bases between them. The CDR3 DNA follows: TGCGCCAGCAGAACAGACTCCTATAATTCACCCCTCCACTTT. The encoded protein is CASRTDSYNSPLHF.

The chain is built from TRBV6-6 and TRBJ1-5; D is uncertain. The CDR3 runs 17 residues. CDR1 and CDR2 (germline): MNHNY, SVGAGI (reference sequence). Trimming pared 5 bases from V and 2 bases from J, leaving 19 bases between. The CDR3 region has the DNA TGTGCCAGCAGTCCAACCTACAAGGTAGCAGGCAATCAGCCCCAGCATTTT. Translated: CASSPTYKVAGNQPQHF.

CDR3 amino acids: CASSLLAGGPGGTDTQYF. CDR3 DNA: TGTGCCAGCAGCCTACTAGCGGGAGGGCCGGGAGGAACAGATACGCAGTATTTT. The V gene is TRBV7-9, the J gene TRBJ2-3; TRBD2 agrees at 13 bases. The germline V gene encodes CDR1 SEHNR and CDR2 FQNEAQ (reference sequence). The CDR3 consists of 18 residues. V was clipped by 5 bases and J by 3 bases; unmatched bases: 11.

This clone was counted a single time. The rearrangement joins TRBV9 to TRBJ1-1; possible D gene TRBD1, 5 bases. Per germline, CDR1 SGDLS and CDR2 YYNGEE. The CDR3 has 15 residues. The V end lost 0 bases, the J end lost 5 bases, and 14 bases lay between the germline ends. The CDR3 nucleotides are TGTGCCAGCAGCGTAGAAGCAGGGATTTATACTGAAGCTTTCTTT. This sequence encodes CASSVEAGIYTEAFF.

The sample holds one count of this clone. This chain joins TRBV27 and TRBJ2-3; 11 bases align to TRBD2. From germline, CDR1 is MNHEY and CDR2 SMNVEV (reference sequence). This CDR3 region has 17 residues. J gave up 5 bases and V 1 base, and 8 bases lay outside the gene matches. CDR3: CASSLYYSGGAVDTQYF. In DNA form, the CDR3 reads TGTGCCAGCAGTTTATACTATAGCGGGGGGGCAGTAGATACGCAGTATTTT.

The chain couples TRBV15 to TRBJ2-7, with 7 bases lining up with TRBD2. The trim removed 5 bases at V and 6 bases at J, leaving 13 bases unmatched. Germline V gene lookup returns CDR1 LNHNV and CDR2 YYDKDF (reference sequence). The CDR3 is 15 residues long. The CDR3: CATSSRRGGSPEQYF. The CDR3 coding sequence is TGTGCCACCAGCTCTCGCCGGGGCGGGAGCCCCGAGCAGTACTTC.

This clone was recorded once. The chain recombines TRBV10-3 with TRBJ1-1; 7 bases align to TRBD1. Germline V CDR1 and CDR2: ENHRY, SYGVKD. This CDR3 is 12 amino acids long. V dropped 6 bases and J dropped 6; count of bases not matched to a gene: 4. CDR3 coding DNA: TGTGCCATCAGATCCGGACAGGCTGAAGCTTTCTTT. This sequence encodes CAIRSGQAEAFF.

V gene TRBV4-1 combines with J gene TRBJ2-1; possible D gene TRBD2, 6 bases. This CDR3 region has 15 residues. Trimming shortened V by 3 bases and J by 4 bases, and 13 bases separated the two germline ends. Per germline, CDR1 MGHRA and CDR2 YSYEKL. CDR3 region: CASSQAGQTYNEQFF. The CDR3 coding sequence is TGCGCCAGCAGCCAGGCGGGGCAAACTTACAATGAGCAGTTCTTC.

This clone was counted a single time. J is TRBJ2-1 and V is TRBV18; TRBD2 aligns across 7 bases. V gave up 2 bases and J gave up 7 bases; unmatched junction bases: 14. This CDR3 has 17 residues. The germline V gene encodes CDR1 KGHSH and CDR2 LQKENI. This chain's CDR3 is CASSPFPNGRILNEQFF. The CDR3 nucleotides are TGTGCCAGCTCACCATTCCCCAACGGGAGGATTTTGAATGAGCAGTTCTTC.

The V and J genes are TRBV29-1 and TRBJ2-5, with 10 bases identical to TRBD1. Looked up from germline, CDR1 is SQVTM and CDR2 is ANQGSEA. V was clipped by 6 bases and J by 1 base; unmatched bases: 2. The CDR3 sequence is 13 residues long. CDR3: CSVGQGIQETQYF. The CDR3 nucleotides read TGCAGCGTGGGACAGGGGATCCAAGAGACCCAGTACTTC. Filled out from reference TRBV29-1 and TRBJ2-5, the complete variable domain reads SAVISQKPSRDICQRGTSLTIQCQVDSQVTMMFWYRQQPGQSLTLIATANQGSEATYESGFVIDKFPISRPNLTFSTLTVSNMSPEDSSIYLCSVGQGIQETQYFGPGTRLLVL.